This TCR beta chain derives from a study of PD-1 blockade in classical Hodgkin lymphoma. Time point here: newly diagnosed, previously untreated cHL patient sample. Purification of CD4+ T cells from thawed PBMCs was achieved by magnetic negative selection. PBMCs from patients with newly diagnosed, untreated classical Hodgkin lymphoma served as a comparison group for the relapsed/refractory trial patients. The germline CDR1 and CDR2 sequences are LNHDA and SQIVND (reference sequence). Trimming removed 6 bases at V and 1 base at J, with 13 bases between. The CDR3 sequence is 15 residues long. Study-wide results and limits: The drivers behind the repertoire differences, possibly disease activity or prior therapy, remain undefined. In newly diagnosed patients, baseline TCR diversity was reportedly below that of healthy donors.

Data came from immunoSEQ multiplex PCR; TCRdb stores just in-frame clones and leaves some out. The sample records 15,000 to 18,000 clones, 86% being singletons. For this clone: What it binds is unknown.

The clonotype was recovered from a human donor with classical Hodgkin lymphoma. The specimen was CD4+ T cells from blood. The chain links TRBV19 to TRBJ1-3; D unclear. DNA for the CDR3: TGTGCCAGTAGCTTCTCACTCTCGTCTGGAAACACCATATATTTT. It encodes CASSFSLSSGNTIYF.